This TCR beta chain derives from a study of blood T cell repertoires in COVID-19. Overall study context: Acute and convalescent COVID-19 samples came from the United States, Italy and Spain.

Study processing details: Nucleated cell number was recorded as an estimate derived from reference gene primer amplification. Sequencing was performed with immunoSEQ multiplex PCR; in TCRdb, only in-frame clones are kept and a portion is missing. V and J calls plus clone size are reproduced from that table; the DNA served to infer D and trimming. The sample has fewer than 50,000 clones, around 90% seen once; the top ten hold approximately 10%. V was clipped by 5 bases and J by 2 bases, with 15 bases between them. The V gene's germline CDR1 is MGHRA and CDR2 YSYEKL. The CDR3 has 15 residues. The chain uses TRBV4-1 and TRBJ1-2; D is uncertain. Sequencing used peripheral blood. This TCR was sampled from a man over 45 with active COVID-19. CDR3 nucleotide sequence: TGCGCCAGCAGCGCTCGTAGGACTAAGAACTATGGCTACACCTTC. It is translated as CASSARRTKNYGYTF.